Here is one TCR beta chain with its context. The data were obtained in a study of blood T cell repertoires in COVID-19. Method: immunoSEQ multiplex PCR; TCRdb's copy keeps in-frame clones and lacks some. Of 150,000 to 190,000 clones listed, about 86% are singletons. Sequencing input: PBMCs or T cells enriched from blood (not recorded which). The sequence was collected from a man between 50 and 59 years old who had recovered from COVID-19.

CDR3 sequence reads: CASSQGTSGYTF. The CDR3 nucleotides read TGTGCCAGCAGCCAAGGGACATCTGGCTACACCTTC. The chain couples TRBV3-1 (or the pseudogene TRBV3-2) to TRBJ1-2, with D perhaps matching TRBD1 (5 bases). The CDR3 contains 12 residues. Trimming shortened V by 1 base and J by 7 bases, and 7 bases separated the two germline ends. Germline lookup yields CDR1 LGHDT and CDR2 YNNKEL (reference sequence).